What follows are 4 T cell receptor beta chains derived from one specimen sequenced in a study of cytomegalovirus exposure and HLA in healthy donors. The primer mix had 60 Vbeta and 13 Jbeta primers. The protocol was immunoSEQ multiplex PCR, while the TCRdb copy is restricted to in-frame clones and leaves out a portion. This sample has 100,000 to 150,000 clones; approximately 78% occur once, and the top ten carry roughly 11%. What was sequenced was PBMCs. The receptor source for this set is a man aged 30 to 39 in good health and CMV-seropositive.

This chain connects TRBV6-1 to TRBJ2-3, with 8 bases matching TRBD1. With V trimmed by 2 bases and J by 6 bases, 10 bases remained unmatched. There are 16 residues in the CDR3. In germline, CDR1 is MNHNS, CDR2 SASEGT. The CDR3 sequence is CASSENPDRVVDTQYF. In DNA, the CDR3 is TGTGCCAGCAGTGAAAATCCGGACAGGGTGGTGGATACGCAGTATTTT.

This chain uses TRBV7-3 with TRBJ2-7; 10 bases fit TRBD2. Looked up from germline, CDR1 is SGHTA and CDR2 is FQGTGA. The CDR3 covers 15 residues. With 3 bases clipped from V and 2 bases from J, the junction kept 4 bases outside the gene matches. The CDR3 DNA reads as TGTGCCAGCAGCTTCACTAGCGGGAAGCCCTACGAGCAGTACTTC. Encoded protein: CASSFTSGKPYEQYF.

The CDR3 protein is CATSRDLSQPQHF. In nucleotides, the CDR3 is TGTGCCACCAGCAGAGATTTGAGTCAGCCCCAGCATTTT. This chain uses TRBV15 with TRBJ1-5, with no clear D. The germline V and J ends were trimmed by 0 bases and 6 bases, with 6 bases remaining between them. Germline values: CDR1 LNHNV, CDR2 YYDKDF (reference sequence). The CDR3 contains 13 residues.

In nucleotides, the CDR3 is TGCAGCGTTGCACGACAGGGGGCCAACACTGAAGCTTTCTTT. Residues: CSVARQGANTEAFF. The V call is TRBV29-1, the J call TRBJ1-1, with 10 bases identical to TRBD1. This CDR3 region has 14 residues. V lost 4 bases, J lost 2 bases, and 4 bases stayed unmatched. CDR1 SQVTM and CDR2 ANQGSEA come from the germline V gene.